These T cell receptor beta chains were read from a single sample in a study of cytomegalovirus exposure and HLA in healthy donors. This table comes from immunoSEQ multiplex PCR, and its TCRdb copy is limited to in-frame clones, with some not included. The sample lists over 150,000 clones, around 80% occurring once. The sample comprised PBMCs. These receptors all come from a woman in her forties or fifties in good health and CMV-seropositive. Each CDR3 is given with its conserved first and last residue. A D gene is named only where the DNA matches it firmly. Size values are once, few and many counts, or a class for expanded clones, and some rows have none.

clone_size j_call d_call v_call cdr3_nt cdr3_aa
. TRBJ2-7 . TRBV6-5 TGTGCCAGCAGTTACTCGCCTGCACTCCCCTACGAGCAGTACTTC CASSYSPALPYEQYF
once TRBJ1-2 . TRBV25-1 TGTGCCAGCATCTCGACGGGGATGGACTATGGCTACACCTTC CASISTGMDYGYTF
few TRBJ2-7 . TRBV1 TGCACCAGCAGCCCCGGACAGTTCCTCTACGAGCAGTACTTC CTSSPGQFLYEQYF
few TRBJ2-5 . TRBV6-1 TGTGCCAGCAGTTCAGGGTGGAAGTACCAAGAGACCCAGTACTTC CASSSGWKYQETQYF
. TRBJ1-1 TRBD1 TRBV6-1 TGTGCCACCTACCCCTGGGACAGTTCGTCCCGTGAAGCTTTCTTT CATYPWDSSSREAFF
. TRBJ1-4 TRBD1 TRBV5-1 TGCGCCAGCAGCCTGACAGGGGATTCTAATGAAAAACTGTTTTTT CASSLTGDSNEKLFF
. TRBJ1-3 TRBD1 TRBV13 TGTGCCAGCAGCTTGGACAGGGTGGCTGGAAACACCATATATTTT CASSLDRVAGNTIYF
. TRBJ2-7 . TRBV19 TGTGCCAGTAAAGAGACAGGTCACTCCTACGAGCAGTACTTC CASKETGHSYEQYF
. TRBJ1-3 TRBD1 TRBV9 TGTGCCAGCAGCGTAGGGCAGGGGGACGGAAACACCATATATTTT CASSVGQGDGNTIYF
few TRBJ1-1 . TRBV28 TGTGCCAGCAGTCAAGGGGATAACGGTGAAGCTTTCTTT CASSQGDNGEAFF
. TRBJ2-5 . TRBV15 TGTGCCACCAGCGTAGCAGGGCTCCAAGAGACCCAGTACTTC CATSVAGLQETQYF
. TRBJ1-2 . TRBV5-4 TGTGCCAGCAGCGAGGGTTCGAGGATCCCCTACTATGGCTACACCTTC CASSEGSRIPYYGYTF
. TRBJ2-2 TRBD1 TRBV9 TGTGCCAGCAGCGTTAGACAGGGGGTGAACACCGGGGAGCTGTTTTTT CASSVRQGVNTGELFF
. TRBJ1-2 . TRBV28 TGTGCCAGCAGTCCGGGACATGGGGGAGACTATGGCTACACCTTC CASSPGHGGDYGYTF
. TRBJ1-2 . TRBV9 TGTGCCAGCAGCGCAGGAGGGGTAGGGGAGGGCTACACCTTC CASSAGGVGEGYTF
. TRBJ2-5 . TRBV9 TGTGCCAGCAGCACTAGTGCGCAAGAGACCCAGTACTTC CASSTSAQETQYF
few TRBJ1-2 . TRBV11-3 TGTGCCAGCAGCCGGGCGTCCGGGGATCCGGATGGCTACACCTTC CASSRASGDPDGYTF
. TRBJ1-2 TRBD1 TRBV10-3 TGTGCCATCAGCCCCAGGGGGGACGGGGCGGGTGGCTACACCTTC CAISPRGDGAGGYTF
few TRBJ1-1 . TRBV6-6 TGTGCCAGCACCGAAGGAGGGACTGAAGCTTTCTTT CASTEGGTEAFF
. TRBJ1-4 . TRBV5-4 TGTGCCAGCAAACCCCCAGAGGGGGCAACTAATGAAAAACTGTTTTTT CASKPPEGATNEKLFF
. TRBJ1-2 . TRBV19 TGTGCCAGTAGTATAGGATATCCTCCGGTTGGCTACACCTTC CASSIGYPPVGYTF
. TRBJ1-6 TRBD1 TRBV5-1 TGCGCCAGCAGCTTAACCGGGACAGGGATTAATTCACCCCTCCACTTT CASSLTGTGINSPLHF
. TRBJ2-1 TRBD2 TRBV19 TGTGCCAGTAGTCTCCACCGGACTAGCGGGGACGAGCAGTTCTTC CASSLHRTSGDEQFF
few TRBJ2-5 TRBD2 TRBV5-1 TGCGCCAGCAGCTTGGGGGTTAGCGGGGTTCAAGAGACCCAGTACTTC CASSLGVSGVQETQYF
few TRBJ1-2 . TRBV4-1 TGCGCCAGCAGCCAAGATAGGGGCCGGAACTATGGCTACACCTTC CASSQDRGRNYGYTF
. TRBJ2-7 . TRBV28 TGTGCCAGCACCGCGGGGTGGGGGGAGCAGTACTTC CASTAGWGEQYF
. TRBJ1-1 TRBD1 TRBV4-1 TGCGCCAGCAGCCACATCAGGACAGGGGGTGTCACTGAAGCTTTCTTT CASSHIRTGGVTEAFF
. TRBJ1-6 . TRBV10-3 TGTGCCATCAGTGAGGGGGCCAATTCACCCCTCCACTTT CAISEGANSPLHF
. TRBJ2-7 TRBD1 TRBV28 TGTGCCAGCAGTTCCCCCGCGGACAGGTTCGCCTACGAGCAGTACTTC CASSSPADRFAYEQYF